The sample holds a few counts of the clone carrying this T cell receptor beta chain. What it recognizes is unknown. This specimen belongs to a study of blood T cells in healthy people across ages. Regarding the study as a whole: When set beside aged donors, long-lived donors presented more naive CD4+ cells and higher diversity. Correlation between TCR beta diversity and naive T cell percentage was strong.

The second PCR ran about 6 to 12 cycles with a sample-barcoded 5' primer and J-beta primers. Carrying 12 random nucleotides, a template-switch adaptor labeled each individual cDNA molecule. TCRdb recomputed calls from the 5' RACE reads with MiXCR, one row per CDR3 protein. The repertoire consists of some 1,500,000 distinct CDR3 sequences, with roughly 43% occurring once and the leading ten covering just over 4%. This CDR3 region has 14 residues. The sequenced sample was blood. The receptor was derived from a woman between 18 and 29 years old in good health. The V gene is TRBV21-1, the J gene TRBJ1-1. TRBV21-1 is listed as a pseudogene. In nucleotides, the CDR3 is TGTGCCAGCAGCCCCACTTCTCAGAGGACTGAAGCTTTCTTT. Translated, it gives CASSPTSQRTEAFF.